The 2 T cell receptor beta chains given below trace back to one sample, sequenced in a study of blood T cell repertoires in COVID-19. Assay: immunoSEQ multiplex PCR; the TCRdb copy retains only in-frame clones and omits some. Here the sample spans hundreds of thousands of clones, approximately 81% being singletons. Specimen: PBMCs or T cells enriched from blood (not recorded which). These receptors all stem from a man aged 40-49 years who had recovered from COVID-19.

The CDR3 is CSVGLGQAGSNQPQHF. DNA for the CDR3: TGCAGCGTCGGGCTAGGACAGGCTGGTAGCAATCAGCCCCAGCATTTT. This chain links TRBV29-1 with TRBJ1-5, with 7 nucleotides matching TRBD1. The CDR3 is 16 residues long. The germline gives CDR1 SQVTM, CDR2 ANQGSEA. Losses at the gene ends were 6 bases for V and 0 bases for J; bases not matched to a gene: 11. The whole variable domain, filled in from reference TRBV29-1 and TRBJ1-5, reads SAVISQKPSRDICQRGTSLTIQCQVDSQVTMMFWYRQQPGQSLTLIATANQGSEATYESGFVIDKFPISRPNLTFSTLTVSNMSPEDSSIYLCSVGLGQAGSNQPQHFGDGTRLSIL.

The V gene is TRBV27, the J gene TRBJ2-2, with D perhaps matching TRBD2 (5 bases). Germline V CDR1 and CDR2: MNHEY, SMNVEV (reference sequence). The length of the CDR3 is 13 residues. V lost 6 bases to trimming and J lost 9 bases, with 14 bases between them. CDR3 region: CASSRTGNRELFF. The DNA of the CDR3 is TGTGCCAGCAGCCGGACTGGCAATCGGGAGCTGTTTTTT.